This TCR beta chain was found in a study of monozygotic twins with inflammatory bowel disease. With eight separate reactions per sample, the authors made cDNA. Molecular identifiers with 6-nucleotide sample barcodes were added during cDNA synthesis via template switching. TCRdb reprocessed the 5' RACE reads and keeps a single row for each CDR3 protein, giving no DNA. The sample has 170,000 or so distinct CDR3 sequences; the top ten hold around 7.2%. Note on this clonotype: As yet, its antigen is unknown.

The CDR3 loop spans 14 amino acids. Germline V gene sequence: CDR1 SEHNR, CDR2 FQNEAQ (reference sequence). Total RNA was isolated from whole blood without T cell sorting. Points from the study as a whole: Among IBD patients, fewer clonotypes were shared with others than among healthy twins, especially with disease activity.

This sequence was found in a human donor with ulcerative colitis or Crohn's disease, or a healthy co-twin of an affected twin (not recorded which). The material sequenced was blood. The gene calls are TRBV7-9 and TRBJ2-5; TCRdb gives TRBD2 as the D gene, but with no DNA this cannot be confirmed. CDR3: CASSPGLAQETQYF.